This record covers a single T cell receptor (beta chain). Antigen: not known. The data were obtained in a study of shared clonotypes between healthy human individuals. Study-wide background: With ages of 18 to 49, the donors were two women and a few men.

Germline V lookup: CDR1 WNHNN, CDR2 SYGVQD (reference sequence). Losses at the gene ends were 2 bases for V and 4 bases for J; bases not matched to a gene: 7. The CDR3 totals 16 residues. CD45RO negativity and positive selection for CCR7 defined naive CD8 cells, a population that excluded terminally differentiated effector memory CD45RA+ cells. Study results and limitations: The generation probabilities recorded for non-shared clonotypes fell below those of clonotypes shared by all four donors.

The material for each subset, its genomic DNA, was split evenly across several immunoSEQ plates. Measured with immunoSEQ multiplex PCR; TCRdb has only the in-frame clones, and not every one. The sample holds roughly 2.1 million clones, roughly 91% seen once. V gene TRBV10-1 combines with J gene TRBJ2-3; 9 positions match TRBD1. The specimen was naive CD8+ T cells from PBMCs. This receptor was taken from a man younger than 35 in good health. Some clones in this sample may be carry-over from other donors' samples. CDR3: CASSELGQGIPDTQYF. The CDR3 coding sequence is TGCGCCAGCAGTGAGCTGGGACAGGGTATTCCAGATACGCAGTATTTT.